This T cell receptor beta chain was recorded in a study of OX40 agonist ivuxolimab in advanced cancers. Overall study context: Administration of intravenous ivuxolimab to patients occurred every 2 weeks at 0.01 to 10 mg/kg. People who had prior anti-PD-1, anti-PD-L1 or anti-CTLA-4 therapy could take part, and roughly 44% had some.

The V end was cut by 4 bases, the J end by 6 bases, with 9 bases between. In germline, CDR1 is SGHRS, CDR2 YFSETQ. The CDR3 contains 12 residues. General observations from the study: The average count of expanded clones was higher among CD8+ T cells than among CD4+. At 0.1 to 3.0 mg/kg, clonal expansion of CD4+ and CD8+ blood T cells had occurred by week 6.

Generated by immunoSEQ multiplex PCR, the TCRdb table keeps only in-frame clones and is missing some. The sample lists 65,000 to 70,000 clones, about three quarters occurring once. Notes on this clone: Antigen: not known.

This clonotype originated in an adult with an advanced solid tumor such as melanoma, head and neck, liver or kidney cancer. The chain carries TRBV5-1 and TRBJ2-3, with D unresolved. This specimen was CD4+ or CD8+ T cells sorted from blood, taken in a trial of the OX40 agonist ivuxolimab. CDR3 sequence reads: CASSRTQDTQYF. The DNA for the CDR3 is TGCGCCAGCAGCCGAACTCAGGATACGCAGTATTTT.